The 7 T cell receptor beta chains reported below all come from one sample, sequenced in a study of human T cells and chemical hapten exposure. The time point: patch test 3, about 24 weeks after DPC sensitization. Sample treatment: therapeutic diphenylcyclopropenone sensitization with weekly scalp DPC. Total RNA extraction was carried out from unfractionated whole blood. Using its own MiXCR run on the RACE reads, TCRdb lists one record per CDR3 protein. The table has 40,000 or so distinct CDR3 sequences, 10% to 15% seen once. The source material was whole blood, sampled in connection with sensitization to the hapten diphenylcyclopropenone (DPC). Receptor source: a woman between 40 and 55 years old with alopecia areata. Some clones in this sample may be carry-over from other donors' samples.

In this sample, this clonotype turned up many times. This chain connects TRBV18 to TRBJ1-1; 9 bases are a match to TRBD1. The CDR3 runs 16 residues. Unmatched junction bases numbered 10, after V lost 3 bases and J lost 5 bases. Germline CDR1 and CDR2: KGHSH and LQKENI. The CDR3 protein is CASSPWDRAGGTEAFF. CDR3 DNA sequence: TGTGCCAGCTCACCCTGGGACAGGGCCGGGGGGACTGAAGCTTTCTTT.

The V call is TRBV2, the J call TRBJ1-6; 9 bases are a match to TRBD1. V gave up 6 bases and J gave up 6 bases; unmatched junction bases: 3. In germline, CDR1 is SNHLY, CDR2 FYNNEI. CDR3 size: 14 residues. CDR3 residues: CASSEQGANSPLHF. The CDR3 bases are TGTGCCAGCAGCGAACAGGGGGCTAATTCACCCCTCCACTTT.

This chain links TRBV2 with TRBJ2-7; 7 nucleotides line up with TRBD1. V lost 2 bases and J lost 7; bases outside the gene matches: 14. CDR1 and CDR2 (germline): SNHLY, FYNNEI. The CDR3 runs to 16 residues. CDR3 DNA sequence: TGTGCCAGCAGTGAATCGGACAGGACAATAATGGGGGAGCAGTACTTC. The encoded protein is CASSESDRTIMGEQYF.

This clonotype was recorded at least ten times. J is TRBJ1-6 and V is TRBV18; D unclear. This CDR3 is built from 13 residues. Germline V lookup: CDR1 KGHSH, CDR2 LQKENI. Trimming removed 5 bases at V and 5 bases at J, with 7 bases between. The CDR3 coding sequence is TGTGCCAGCTCAACCGGAGATAATTCACCCCTCCACTTT. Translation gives CASSTGDNSPLHF.

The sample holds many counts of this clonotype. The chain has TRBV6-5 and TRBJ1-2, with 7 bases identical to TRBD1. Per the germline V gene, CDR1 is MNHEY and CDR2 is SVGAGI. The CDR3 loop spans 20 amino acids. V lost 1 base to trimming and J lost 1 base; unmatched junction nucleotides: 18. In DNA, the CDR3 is TGTGCCAGCAGTTACTTGCGCCCGGGACCAGGGACAGATAATAACTATGGCTACACCTTC. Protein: CASSYLRPGPGTDNNYGYTF.

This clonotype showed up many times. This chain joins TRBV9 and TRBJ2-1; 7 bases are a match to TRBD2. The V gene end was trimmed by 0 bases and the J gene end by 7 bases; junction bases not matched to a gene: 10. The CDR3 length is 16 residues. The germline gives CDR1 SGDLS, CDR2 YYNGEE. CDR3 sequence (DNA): TGTGCCAGCAGCGTAGTGTCTAGCGGCTACGTGAATGAGCAGTTCTTC. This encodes CASSVVSSGYVNEQFF.

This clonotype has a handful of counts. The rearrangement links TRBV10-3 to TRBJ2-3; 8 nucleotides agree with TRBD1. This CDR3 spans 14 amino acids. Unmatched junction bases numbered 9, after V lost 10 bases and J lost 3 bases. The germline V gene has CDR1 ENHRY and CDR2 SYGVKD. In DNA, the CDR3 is TGTGCCAGCTGTTCAGGGGGCCAGACAGATACGCAGTATTTT. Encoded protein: CASCSGGQTDTQYF.